This T cell receptor (beta chain) is from a study of CD8+ T cells in alopecia areata. Study context: Treatment comprised oral tofacitinib, 5 to 10 mg twice daily, in treated patients.

Treatment defined: oral pan-JAK inhibitor, 5-10 mg twice daily. Obtained from alopecia areata patients were lesional scalp punch biopsies along with peripheral blood. In each case, RNA was isolated and then reverse transcribed into cDNA as the sequencing template. Profiled with immunoSEQ multiplex PCR; TCRdb holds only in-frame clones, not every one. The sample lists 110,000 to 150,000 clones, around 87% occurring once. Trimming removed 5 bases from V and 0 bases from J, with 14 bases in between. Germline V lookup: CDR1 SQVTM, CDR2 ANQGSEA. This CDR3 contains 14 residues. The TCR originated in a human donor with alopecia areata. The sample consisted of CD8+ T cells sorted from blood, taken at week 4, from a patient treated with tofacitinib. The J gene is TRBJ2-7, the V gene TRBV29-1, with TRBD2 as a possible D gene (5 bases). CDR3 protein: CSVLGDGYSYEQYF. The CDR3 nucleotides read TGCAGCGTTCTGGGAGACGGCTACTCCTACGAGCAGTACTTC.